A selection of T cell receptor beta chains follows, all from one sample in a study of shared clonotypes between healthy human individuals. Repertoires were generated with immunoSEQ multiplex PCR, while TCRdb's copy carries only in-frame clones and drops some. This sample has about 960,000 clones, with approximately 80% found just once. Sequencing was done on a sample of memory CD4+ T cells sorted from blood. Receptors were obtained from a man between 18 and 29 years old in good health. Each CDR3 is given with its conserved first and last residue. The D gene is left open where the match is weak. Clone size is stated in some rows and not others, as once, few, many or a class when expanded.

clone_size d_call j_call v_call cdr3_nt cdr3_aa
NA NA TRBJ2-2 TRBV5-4 TGTGCCAGCAGCATCGGGGTAGCGGCGAACACCGGGGAGCTGTTTTTT CASSIGVAANTGELFF
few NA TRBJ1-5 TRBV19 TGTGCCAGTAGTATCGGGCAGGATCATCAGCCCCAGCATTTT CASSIGQDHQPQHF
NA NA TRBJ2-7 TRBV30 TGTGCCTGGAGTCCGGCTGCCTACGAGCAGTACTTC CAWSPAAYEQYF
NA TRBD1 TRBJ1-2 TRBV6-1 TGTGCCAGCAGTGAATGGACAGGCGCTAACTATGGCTACACCTTC CASSEWTGANYGYTF
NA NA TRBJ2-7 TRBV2 NA CASSYTSAGTYEQYF
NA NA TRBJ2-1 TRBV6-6 TGTGCCAGCAGTTACTCCCGGGGGCGGAATGAGCAGTTCTTC CASSYSRGRNEQFF
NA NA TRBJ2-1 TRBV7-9 TGTGCCAGCAGCTCTGCCTCCGACAATGAGCAGTTCTTC CASSSASDNEQFF
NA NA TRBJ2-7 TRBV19 TGTGCCAGTAGTATTCGCCCAGGATCCTACGAGCAGTACTTC CASSIRPGSYEQYF
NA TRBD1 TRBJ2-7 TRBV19 TGTGCCAGTAGTACAGGGACAGCCCCTTACTCCTACGAGCAGTACTTC CASSTGTAPYSYEQYF
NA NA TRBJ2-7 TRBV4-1 TGCGCCAGCAGCCAAGATCGGCTGGCCTCCTACGAGCAGTACTTC CASSQDRLASYEQYF
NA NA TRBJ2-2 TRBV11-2 TGTGCCAGCAGCCTAAGAAGGGCGTCGGAGAGGGTCGCCGGGGAGCTGTTTTTT CASSLRRASERVAGELFF
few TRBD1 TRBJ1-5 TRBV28 TGTGCCAGCAGTTCCGGACAGGTTGGCAATCAGCCCCAGCATTTT CASSSGQVGNQPQHF
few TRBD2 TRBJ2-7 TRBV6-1 TGTGCCAGCAGTGAGGGGACTAGCGGGAGCCACGAGCAGTACTTC CASSEGTSGSHEQYF
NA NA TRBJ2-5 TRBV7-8 TGTGCCAGCAGCTTTAAGGGAGGGGGCCAAGAGACCCAGTACTTC CASSFKGGGQETQYF
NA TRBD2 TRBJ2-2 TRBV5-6 TGTGCCAGCAGCTTGTTAGCGGGAGTACTGAACACCGGGGAGCTGTTTTTT CASSLLAGVLNTGELFF
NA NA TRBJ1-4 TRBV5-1 TGCGCCAGCAGTCAGGGAATGAATGAAAAACTGTTTTTT CASSQGMNEKLFF
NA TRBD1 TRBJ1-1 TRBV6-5 TGTGCCAGCAGTTATGGGCAGGGGGCCACTGAAGCTTTCTTT CASSYGQGATEAFF
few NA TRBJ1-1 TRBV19 TGTGCCAGTAGTACGAATGGACAGTGGGGAAACACTGAAGCTTTCTTT CASSTNGQWGNTEAFF
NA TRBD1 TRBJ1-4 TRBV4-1 TGCGCCAGCAGCCAATCAGGGGGACAGGGAAATGAAAAACTGTTTTTT CASSQSGGQGNEKLFF
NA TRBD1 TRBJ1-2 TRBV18 TGTGCCAGCTCACCAAATCCGGGACAGGGCTCTGGCTACACCTTC CASSPNPGQGSGYTF
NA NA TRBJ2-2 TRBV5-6 TGTGCCAGCAGCTTGAGGACAGTAAATACCGGTACCGGGGAGCTGTTTTTT CASSLRTVNTGTGELFF
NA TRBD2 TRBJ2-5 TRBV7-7 TGTGCTAGCAGCTCCCTGACTAGCGGGGGTGCCGAGACCCAGTACTTC CASSSLTSGGAETQYF
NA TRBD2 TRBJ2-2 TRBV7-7 TGTGCTAGCAGCCCGGGACTAGCAGCCACCGGGGAGCTGTTTTTT CASSPGLAATGELFF
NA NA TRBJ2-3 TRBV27 TGTGCCTCAAAATCGGACACTAGCACAGATACGCAGTATTTT CASKSDTSTDTQYF
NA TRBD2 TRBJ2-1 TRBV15 TGTGCCACCAGCAGAGACCCCCCCACTAGCGGGAAGAATGAGCAGTTCTTC CATSRDPPTSGKNEQFF
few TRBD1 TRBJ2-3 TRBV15 TGTGCCACCAGCAGAGAAGGGGACAGAAGCACAGATACGCAGTATTTT CATSREGDRSTDTQYF
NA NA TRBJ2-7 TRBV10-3 TGTGCCATCAGTGGGGCCGACAGAGACGAGCAGTACTTC CAISGADRDEQYF
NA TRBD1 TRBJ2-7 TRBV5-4 TGTGCCAGCAGCTTGGTGGGACAGGCGACCTACGAGCAGTACTTC CASSLVGQATYEQYF
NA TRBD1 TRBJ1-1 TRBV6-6 TGTGCCAGCAGTTACCTAGGACAGGGCAGTATTGAAGCTTTCTTT CASSYLGQGSIEAFF
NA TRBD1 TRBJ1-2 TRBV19 TGTGCCAGTGCCACCCCCAGGGGGCATAACTATGGCTACACCTTC CASATPRGHNYGYTF
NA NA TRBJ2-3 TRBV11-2 TGTGCCAGCAGCTTAGGAGGGAACACAGATACGCAGTATTTT CASSLGGNTDTQYF
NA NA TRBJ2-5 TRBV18 TGTGCCAGCTCACCCCAAAGGACAGTCTTGGGAGAGACCCAGTACTTC CASSPQRTVLGETQYF
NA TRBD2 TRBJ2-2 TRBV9 TGTGCCAGCAGCGTAACCGGTAGCGGGAGGACCGGGGAGCTGTTTTTT CASSVTGSGRTGELFF
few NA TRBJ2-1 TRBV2 TGTGCCAGCAGGGAGACCCCCTACAATGAGCAGTTCTTC CASRETPYNEQFF
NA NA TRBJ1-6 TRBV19 TGTGCCAGTCAACGGGGAGGGGCACGTAATTCACCCCTCCACTTT CASQRGGARNSPLHF
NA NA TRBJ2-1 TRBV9 TGTGCCAGCAGCGTAGATGCTACCTCCTACAATGAGCAGTTCTTC CASSVDATSYNEQFF
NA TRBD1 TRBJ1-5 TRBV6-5 TGTGCCAGCAGTTCACAGGGGGCCGGCAATCAGCCCCAGCATTTT CASSSQGAGNQPQHF
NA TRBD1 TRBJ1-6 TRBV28 TGTGCCAGCAGTGATACCGGGACAGGCCTTAATTCACCCCTCCACTTT CASSDTGTGLNSPLHF
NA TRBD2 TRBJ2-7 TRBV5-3 TGTGCCAGAAGCTTGACTAGCGGGGGGGCTTTTTACGAGCAGTACTTC CARSLTSGGAFYEQYF
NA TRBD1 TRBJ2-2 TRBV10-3 TGTGCCATCAGTGATCCCAGAGGGGGCCTAAACACCGGGGAGCTGTTTTTT CAISDPRGGLNTGELFF
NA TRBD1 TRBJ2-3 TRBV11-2 TGTGCCAGCAGCCTGGGACAGGGCCATAGCACAGATACGCAGTATTTT CASSLGQGHSTDTQYF
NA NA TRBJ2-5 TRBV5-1 TGCGCCAGCAGCTTTGCGGGATTGGAGACCCAGTACTTC CASSFAGLETQYF
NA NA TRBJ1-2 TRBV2 TGTGCCAGCAGTGGTGGGGAGAAGTATGGCTACACCTTC CASSGGEKYGYTF
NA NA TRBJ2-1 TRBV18 TGTGCCAGCTCACAAAACGGGGGTCCTTACAATGAGCAGTTCTTC CASSQNGGPYNEQFF
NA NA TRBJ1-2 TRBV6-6 TGTGCCAGCAGTTACTCAGTGGCGATTGAGTATGGCTACACCTTC CASSYSVAIEYGYTF
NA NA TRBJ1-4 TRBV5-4 TGTGCCAGCAGCTTTAATCACGGAGATAATGAAAAACTGTTTTTT CASSFNHGDNEKLFF
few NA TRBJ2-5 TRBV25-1 TGTGCCAGCAGGAGGGAGACCCAGTACTTC CASRRETQYF
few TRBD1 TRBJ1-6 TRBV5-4 TGTGCCAGCAGCCGGGACAGATATTCACCCCTCCACTTT CASSRDRYSPLHF
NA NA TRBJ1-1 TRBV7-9 TGTGCCACCAGAGGCTCGAACACTGAAGCTTTCTTT CATRGSNTEAFF
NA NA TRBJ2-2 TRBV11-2 TGTGCCAGCAGCCCGGGCATCACCGGGGAGCTGTTTTTT CASSPGITGELFF
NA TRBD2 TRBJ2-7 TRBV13 TGTGCCAGCAGCTTAGCCCGGGAGGGAGAGCAGTACTTC CASSLAREGEQYF
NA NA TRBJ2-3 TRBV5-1 TGCGCCAGCAGCTTGGCCGGGCACCCGGATAGAGATACGCAGTATTTT CASSLAGHPDRDTQYF
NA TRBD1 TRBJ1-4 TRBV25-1 TGTGCCAGCACGCCGGGACAGGGGCATGAAAAACTGTTTTTT CASTPGQGHEKLFF
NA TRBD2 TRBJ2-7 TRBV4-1 TGCGCCAGCAGCCTTTTGGGGACTAGCGGGAGCTACGAGCAGTACTTC CASSLLGTSGSYEQYF